A single sample gave rise to the 13 T cell receptor beta chains below, sequenced in a study of blood T cell repertoires in COVID-19. Measured with immunoSEQ multiplex PCR; TCRdb has only the in-frame clones, and not every one. This sample has around 190,000 clones, with about 88% found just once. The specimen sequenced was PBMCs or T cells enriched from blood (not recorded which). Receptor source: a woman aged 25 to 39 who had recovered from COVID-19.

This clone came up once. The chain carries TRBV7-6 and TRBJ2-7, with TRBD1 matching over 8 bases. Trimming took 3 bases from V and 2 from J; bases not matched to a gene: 9. The length of the CDR3 is 16 residues. Germline assignment: CDR1 SGHVS and CDR2 FNYEAQ. The CDR3 sequence is CASSFSGTGGTYEQYF. As DNA, the CDR3 is TGTGCCAGCAGCTTCTCCGGGACAGGAGGGACCTACGAGCAGTACTTC.

DNA for the CDR3: TGTGCCACCAGCAGCCCCGGGTCGGCGGGTCTTGGGGAGCAGTTCTTC. This gives the protein CATSSPGSAGLGEQFF. The chain is built from TRBV15 and TRBJ2-1; tentatively, D is TRBD2 (5 bases). V gave up 3 bases and J gave up 10 bases, with 22 bases separating them. The CDR3 loop spans 16 amino acids. CDR1 is LNHNV, CDR2 YYDKDF, per germline (reference sequence).

The chain combines TRBV19 with TRBJ2-5, with D hard to call. The CDR3 totals 15 residues. Trimming cost V 0 bases and J 5 bases, with 13 bases left between them. Germline values: CDR1 LNHDA, CDR2 SQIVND (reference sequence). The CDR3 coding sequence is TGTGCCAGTAGTATAGACGGTGCCGGGTGGGAGACCCAGTACTTC. This encodes CASSIDGAGWETQYF.

The chain uses TRBV27 and TRBJ2-1, with 7 bases matching TRBD2. CDR3 length equals 15 residues. J lost 2 bases, V lost 5 bases, and 6 bases had no gene match. Germline assignment: CDR1 MNHEY and CDR2 SMNVEV (reference sequence). The CDR3 sequence: CASSPPSGTYNEQFF. Written as DNA, the CDR3 is TGTGCCAGCAGTCCCCCTAGCGGAACCTACAATGAGCAGTTCTTC.

As regards this clone: One end of the junction is discordant with germline, which a read error may explain. The chain is built from TRBV3-1 (or the pseudogene TRBV3-2) and TRBJ2-6; 7 nucleotides line up with TRBD2. This CDR3 comprises 14 residues. From germline, CDR1 is LGHDT and CDR2 YNNKEL (reference sequence). CDR3: CASSQRSGGNVLTF. In DNA form, the CDR3 reads TGTGCCAGCAGCCAAAGATCGGGGGGCAACGTCCTGACTTTC.

J is TRBJ2-7 and V is TRBV7-2, with 14 bases lining up with TRBD2. CDR1 is SGHTA, CDR2 FQGNSA, per germline. The CDR3 sequence is 15 residues long. J was trimmed by 6 bases and V by 6 bases; bases with no gene match: 7. For the CDR3, the DNA is TGTGCCAGCAGTTCGGGACTAGCGGGAGTACCCGAGCAGTACTTC. The encoded protein is CASSSGLAGVPEQYF.

This chain links TRBV7-9 with TRBJ1-2, with TRBD1 matching 9 bases. Germline loops: CDR1 SEHNR, CDR2 FQNEAQ (reference sequence). After removal of 6 bases from V and 6 bases from J, the junction contained 11 bases not matched to a gene. CDR3 length: 15 amino acids. The CDR3 here is CASSLMGQGLDGYTF. The CDR3 DNA sequence: TGTGCCAGCAGTCTTATGGGACAGGGACTTGATGGCTACACCTTC.

This chain connects TRBV9 to TRBJ2-1; 12 positions match TRBD1. Germline loops: CDR1 SGDLS, CDR2 YYNGEE. The V segment lost 3 bases and the J segment 6 bases; nucleotides outside the gene matches: 16. The CDR3 has 19 amino acids. The CDR3 protein is CASSGGTGGAGWPGNEQFF. For the CDR3, the DNA is TGTGCCAGCAGCGGCGGGACAGGGGGCGCGGGGTGGCCGGGCAATGAGCAGTTCTTC.

The CDR3 loop reads CASSRDSPEAFF. The CDR3 nucleotides read TGTGCCAGCAGTCGTGATAGCCCTGAAGCTTTCTTT. This chain uses TRBV3-1 (or the pseudogene TRBV3-2) with TRBJ1-1; D remains ambiguous. The V end lost 6 bases, the J end lost 6 bases, and 11 bases lay between the germline ends. Germline CDR1 and CDR2: LGHDT and YNNKEL (reference sequence). The CDR3 spans 12 residues.

The CDR3 bases are TGTGCCATCGGGGGGATTTTGGGCAATCAGCCCCAGCATTTT. Translation gives CAIGGILGNQPQHF. J is TRBJ1-5 and V is TRBV28; tentative D call: TRBD1 (5 bases). V dropped 10 bases and J dropped 2 bases, with 15 bases sitting between them. The germline V gene has CDR1 MDHEN and CDR2 SYDVKM. The CDR3 runs 14 residues.

This rearrangement joins TRBV14 to TRBJ2-3; the D is unclear. Trimming took off 0 bases at V and 4 bases at J, with 5 bases between the two ends. CDR1 is SGHDN, CDR2 FVKESK, per germline. The CDR3 runs to 13 residues. CDR3 sequence (DNA): TGTGCCAGCAGCCAAGAACGGGCAGATACGCAGTATTTT. Its protein is CASSQERADTQYF.

The J gene is TRBJ2-3, the V gene TRBV6-4; TRBD2 aligns across 11 bases. The CDR3 runs 16 residues. V shed 0 bases, J shed 7 bases, and the junction held 6 bases outside the gene matches. In germline, CDR1 is MRHNA, CDR2 SNTAGT. CDR3 nucleotides: TGTGCCAGCAGTGACTCGGTAGCGGGGGGGCGATATACGCAGTATTTT. Residues: CASSDSVAGGRYTQYF.

The chain links TRBV28 to TRBJ1-2; D gene uncertain. Germline-derived CDR1 and CDR2 are MDHEN and SYDVKM. CDR3 length: 13 residues. The V end was cut by 5 bases, the J end by 2 bases, with 9 bases between. CDR3 loop: CASSPDWNYGYTF. For the CDR3, the DNA is TGTGCCAGCAGTCCGGACTGGAACTATGGCTACACCTTC.